These 30 T cell receptor beta chains came from one sample sequenced in a study of blood T cell repertoires in COVID-19. Measured with immunoSEQ multiplex PCR; TCRdb has only the in-frame clones, and not every one. The sample lists around 250,000 clones, 85% to 90% occurring once. The specimen was PBMCs or T cells enriched from blood (not recorded which). The receptor set was obtained from a man over 45 who had been exposed to COVID-19.

The gene calls are TRBV19 and TRBJ2-1; 7 bases are a match to TRBD2. CDR3 size: 13 residues. The germline gives CDR1 LNHDA, CDR2 SQIVND (reference sequence). Losses at the gene ends were 5 bases for V and 2 bases for J; bases not matched to a gene: 0. For the CDR3, the DNA is TGTGCCAGTAGTCTAGCGGCCTACAATGAGCAGTTCTTC. Protein sequence: CASSLAAYNEQFF.

The V call is TRBV5-1, the J call TRBJ2-5, with D tentatively TRBD1 (5 bases). The ends were cut back, 4 bases at V and 1 base at J, with 11 bases in the middle. Germline V gives CDR1 SGHRS, CDR2 YFSETQ. CDR3 size: 14 residues. The CDR3 DNA sequence: TGCGCCAGCAGCCCGACAGCACCCCAAGAGACCCAGTACTTC. This encodes CASSPTAPQETQYF.

This clone was recorded once. The chain employs TRBV28 and TRBJ2-5; D possibly corresponds to TRBD1 (5 bases). Germline loops: CDR1 MDHEN, CDR2 SYDVKM. Trimming took 6 bases from V and 7 from J, leaving 15 bases between them. CDR3 size: 13 residues. The DNA for the CDR3 is TGTGCCAGCAGCCAACGCTGGGGCAGGACCCAGTACTTC. Protein sequence: CASSQRWGRTQYF.

The chain recombines TRBV5-1 with TRBJ1-5, with D perhaps matching TRBD1 (5 bases). The ends were cut back, 2 bases at V and 4 bases at J, with 10 bases in the middle. This CDR3 is built from 14 residues. CDR1 and CDR2 (germline): SGHRS, YFSETQ. CDR3 nucleotides: TGCGCCAGCAGCTTAGTGCCAGGGAATCAGCCCCAGCATTTT. It specifies CASSLVPGNQPQHF.

This clone has only one observation. The V call is TRBV7-3, the J call TRBJ2-3; 8 bases align to TRBD1. The CDR3 covers 15 residues. Germline CDR1 reads SGHTA; CDR2 reads FQGTGA. Trimming removed 5 bases from V and 1 base from J; junction bases left unmatched: 5. CDR3 amino acids: CASSPTTGGTDTQYF. As DNA, the CDR3 is TGTGCCAGCAGCCCGACGACAGGGGGCACAGATACGCAGTATTTT. Supplemented by reference TRBV7-3 and TRBJ2-3, the full variable domain reads GAGVSQTPSNKVTEKGKYVELRCDPISGHTALYWYRQSLGQGPEFLIYFQGTGAADDSGLPNDRFFAVRPEGSVSTLKIQRTERGDSAVYLCASSPTTGGTDTQYFGPGTRLTVL.

The chain recombines TRBV18 with TRBJ1-4, with TRBD1 identical over 7 bases. This CDR3 contains 13 residues. CDR1 KGHSH and CDR2 LQKENI come from the germline V gene. Losses at the gene ends were 7 bases for V and 4 bases for J; bases not matched to a gene: 3. The DNA for the CDR3 is TGTGCCAGCTTGGGACAGTTTAATGAAAAACTGTTTTTT. Amino acids: CASLGQFNEKLFF. Filled out from reference TRBV18 and TRBJ1-4, the complete variable domain reads NAGVMQNPRHLVRRRGQEARLRCSPMKGHSHVYWYRQLPEEGLKFMVYLQKENIIDESGMPKERFSAEFPKEGPSILRIQQVVRGDSAAYFCASLGQFNEKLFFGSGTQLSVL.

This sequence joins TRBV2 and TRBJ2-7; 7 nucleotides align to TRBD1. The CDR3 spans 14 residues. V was clipped by 3 bases and J by 3 bases; unmatched bases: 5. CDR1 is SNHLY, CDR2 FYNNEI, per germline. CDR3 protein: CASSEATGIYEQYF. The DNA of the CDR3 is TGTGCCAGCAGTGAGGCGACAGGGATCTACGAGCAGTACTTC.

This chain links TRBV20-1 with TRBJ1-1; D is perhaps TRBD1 (6 bases). This CDR3 contains 12 residues. Germline CDR1 DFQATT, CDR2 SNEGSKA (reference sequence). Trimming left V 3 bases short and J 6 bases short, with 11 bases between. The DNA of the CDR3 is TGCAGTGCTAGTCCAGGGGCGTCTGAAGCTTTCTTT. This codes for CSASPGASEAFF.

The J gene is TRBJ2-3, the V gene TRBV7-3; the match to TRBD2 covers 9 bases. The CDR3 spans 15 residues. With V trimmed by 7 bases and J by 4 bases, 9 bases remained unmatched. Germline V lookup: CDR1 SGHTA, CDR2 FQGTGA. The CDR3 DNA is TGTGCCAGCACAATAGCGGGGGCCCCTTCAGATACGCAGTATTTT. Translated, it gives CASTIAGAPSDTQYF.

This CDR3 is CASSPGEGYGYTF. The CDR3 nucleotides are TGTGCCAGCTCTCCAGGGGAGGGCTATGGCTACACCTTC. The chain employs TRBV18 and TRBJ1-2, with a weak D call TRBD1 (6 bases). Between the trimmed V and J ends, which lost 6 bases and 4 bases, there was a span of 12 bases. The CDR3 has 13 residues. From germline, CDR1 is KGHSH and CDR2 LQKENI.

The J gene is TRBJ1-1, the V gene TRBV6-6; 7 positions match TRBD1. The J segment lost 1 base and the V segment lost 5 bases, leaving 16 bases of the junction unmatched. Looked up from germline, CDR1 is MNHNY and CDR2 is SVGAGI (reference sequence). The CDR3 is made up of 18 amino acids. The CDR3 coding sequence is TGTGCCAGCAGTCGAGTAAAGGGGGCCTTACTCTCGAACACTGAAGCTTTCTTT. Translation gives CASSRVKGALLSNTEAFF.

The chain recombines TRBV3-1 (or the pseudogene TRBV3-2) with TRBJ1-6; no definite D call. The CDR3 is 16 amino acids. Per the germline V gene, CDR1 is LGHDT and CDR2 is YNNKEL (reference sequence). V gave up 1 base and J gave up 5 bases, with 12 bases separating them. The CDR3 reads CASSQVGGRNNSPLHF. CDR3 in DNA: TGTGCCAGCAGCCAAGTAGGCGGCAGAAATAATTCACCCCTCCACTTT.

The gene calls are TRBV19 and TRBJ2-7, with 10 bases fitting TRBD1. The V gene's germline CDR1 is LNHDA and CDR2 SQIVND (reference sequence). This CDR3 contains 15 residues. V lost 5 bases, J lost 7 bases, and 11 bases stayed unmatched. The DNA of the CDR3 is TGTGCCAGTAGTCTCTCCCGACAGGGGGCGGCGGAGCAGTACTTC. Amino acids: CASSLSRQGAAEQYF.

This clone was seen just once. The chain has TRBV7-9 and TRBJ1-2, with 10 bases that match TRBD1. Losses at the gene ends were 2 bases for V and 5 bases for J; bases not matched to a gene: 5. CDR3 length: 15 residues. Germline lookup yields CDR1 SEHNR and CDR2 FQNEAQ (reference sequence). Here the CDR3 reads CASSLTRTGGYGYTF. CDR3 in DNA: TGTGCCAGCAGCTTAACGCGGACAGGGGGTTATGGCTACACCTTC.

The genes are TRBV10-1 and TRBJ1-1; D may be TRBD1 (5 bases). Deletions cut 0 bases from V and 3 bases from J, with 17 bases between. There are 17 residues in the CDR3. Germline loops: CDR1 WNHNN, CDR2 SYGVQD (reference sequence). CDR3 protein: CASSESTRFAGHTEAFF. Written as DNA, the CDR3 is TGCGCCAGCAGTGAGTCGACTCGGTTCGCGGGACACACTGAAGCTTTCTTT.

This rearrangement joins TRBV30 to TRBJ1-4, with a weak D call TRBD1 (5 bases). The CDR3 length is 14 residues. Trimming stripped 7 bases from V and 0 bases from J, with 12 bases between. The germline V gene has CDR1 GTSNPN and CDR2 SVGIG (reference sequence). The DNA of the CDR3 is TGTGCCTCCGGGGGGGGAGCAACTAATGAAAAACTGTTTTTT. It encodes CASGGGATNEKLFF.

This sequence joins TRBV5-4 and TRBJ1-2; 8 bases map to TRBD1. J was trimmed by 4 bases and V by 6 bases; bases with no gene match: 17. The CDR3 totals 17 residues. Germline V gene data show CDR1 as SGHNT and CDR2 as YYREEE (reference sequence). The CDR3 bases are TGTGCCAGCATCAACAGGGGGGGCGGGGACCAGATCTATGGCTACACCTTC. It is translated as CASINRGGGDQIYGYTF.

This chain links TRBV23-1 with TRBJ2-7; tentative D call: TRBD1 (5 bases). TRBV23-1 counts as an open reading frame of uncertain function. Trimming removed 11 bases at V and 5 bases at J, with 19 bases between. The CDR3 extends over 13 amino acids. CDR3 sequence reads: CAQLPSGNHEQYV. The CDR3 DNA follows: TGCGCCCAGCTACCTTCAGGGAACCACGAGCAGTACGTC.

The V call is TRBV5-1, the J call TRBJ1-6; TRBD1 matches at 11 bases. Germline assignment: CDR1 SGHRS and CDR2 YFSETQ. V dropped 5 bases and J dropped 9; count of bases not matched to a gene: 4. This CDR3 spans 14 amino acids. This chain's CDR3 is CASSFGQGASPLHF. The CDR3 nucleotides read TGCGCCAGCAGTTTTGGACAGGGGGCTTCACCCCTCCACTTT.

The chain couples TRBV2 to TRBJ1-4; weak D call: TRBD1 (5 bases). The V gene lost 4 bases and the J gene lost 13 bases, with 13 bases spanning the gap. CDR1 is SNHLY, CDR2 FYNNEI, per germline. The length of the CDR3 is 12 residues. The CDR3 protein is CASSAHGQGLFF. For the CDR3, the DNA is TGTGCCAGCAGTGCCCACGGTCAGGGACTGTTTTTT.

This rearrangement joins TRBV5-1 to TRBJ2-7, with D maybe TRBD2 (5 bases). V was cut by 1 base and J by 1 base, with 12 bases left in between. The CDR3 runs 15 residues. The germline V gene encodes CDR1 SGHRS and CDR2 YFSETQ. For the CDR3, the DNA is TGCGCCAGCAGCTTGACCGGGGTTCCATCCTACGAGCAGTACTTC. Amino acids: CASSLTGVPSYEQYF.

The J gene is TRBJ2-5, the V gene TRBV3-1 (or the pseudogene TRBV3-2), with a tentative D call TRBD1 (6 bases). The V and J ends lost 4 bases and 5 bases respectively, with 14 bases between them. CDR1 and CDR2 from the germline V gene are LGHDT and YNNKEL (reference sequence). The CDR3 sequence is 14 residues long. The CDR3 is CASSRRGSQETQYF. The CDR3 DNA reads TGTGCCAGCAGCCGAAGGGGGTCGCAGGAGACCCAGTACTTC.

DNA for the CDR3: TGTGCCAGCAGTTACTCCCCCGACAGGGTCCTCGAGCAGTACGTC. Its protein product is CASSYSPDRVLEQYV. This chain connects TRBV6-6 to TRBJ2-7, with TRBD1 matching 7 bases. The V gene's germline CDR1 is MNHNY and CDR2 SVGAGI (reference sequence). This CDR3 has 15 amino acids. V trimming: 0 bases; J trimming: 6 bases; junction bases outside the gene matches: 8.

The CDR3 loop reads CSVGGSVRTDTQYF. The CDR3 DNA reads as TGCAGCGTAGGGGGTTCGGTGAGGACAGATACGCAGTATTTT. This chain links TRBV29-1 with TRBJ2-3; maybe TRBD1 (6 bases). CDR1 and CDR2 (germline): SQVTM, ANQGSEA. Trimming cost V 6 bases and J 3 bases, with 16 bases left between them. The CDR3 runs 14 residues.

This clone appeared once. J is TRBJ2-3 and V is TRBV7-2; 9 nucleotides align to TRBD1. The CDR3 spans 15 residues. Trimming at V came to 4 bases and at J to 6 bases, leaving 8 bases not matched to a gene. Germline lookup yields CDR1 SGHTA and CDR2 FQGNSA. The CDR3 coding sequence is TGTGCCAGCAGCTATGGGGACAGGGTCTTCGATACGCAGTATTTT. Protein sequence: CASSYGDRVFDTQYF.

The chain joins TRBV18 to TRBJ2-3; D is ambiguous. Germline loops: CDR1 KGHSH, CDR2 LQKENI. V lost 2 bases and J lost 0, with 9 bases in between. There are 15 residues in the CDR3. The CDR3: CASSPSAASTDTQYF. CDR3 sequence (DNA): TGTGCCAGCTCACCATCGGCGGCTAGCACAGATACGCAGTATTTT.

This rearrangement joins TRBV5-4 to TRBJ1-2, with D possibly TRBD1 on 6 matching bases. The CDR3 runs to 13 residues. Germline CDR1 reads SGHNT; CDR2 reads YYREEE (reference sequence). V lost 6 bases and J 4 bases, leaving 13 bases between the germline ends. The chain's CDR3 is CASTTDSVYGYTF. The DNA for the CDR3 is TGTGCCAGCACCACGGACAGTGTCTATGGCTACACCTTC.

CDR3 region: CASSQYPGAYEQYF. The CDR3, as DNA: TGTGCCAGCAGTCAATACCCGGGAGCCTACGAGCAGTACTTC. V usage is TRBV2 and J usage is TRBJ2-7, with D perhaps matching TRBD2 (6 bases). The V end lost 5 bases, the J end lost 2 bases, and 13 bases lay between the germline ends. The CDR3 consists of 14 residues. Germline CDR1 SNHLY, CDR2 FYNNEI.

The chain couples TRBV6-6 to TRBJ1-2; a possible D gene is TRBD1 (5 bases). The CDR3 sequence is 15 residues long. Germline values: CDR1 MNHNY, CDR2 SVGAGI (reference sequence). Between the trimmed V and J ends, which lost 11 bases and 8 bases, there was a span of 27 bases. The CDR3 reads CASALITGPWGGYTF. The CDR3 DNA reads as TGTGCCTCCGCCCTTATCACAGGCCCCTGGGGAGGCTACACCTTC.

The gene calls are TRBV7-3 and TRBJ2-2; 8 positions agree with TRBD2. There are 16 residues in the CDR3. CDR1 and CDR2 from the germline V gene are SGHTA and FQGTGA. V lost 5 bases and J lost 2; bases outside the gene matches: 7. The CDR3 here is CASSRSGGANTGELFF. The CDR3, as DNA: TGTGCCAGCAGCAGATCGGGAGGGGCAAACACCGGGGAGCTGTTTTTT.